This T cell receptor beta chain was documented in a study of cytomegalovirus exposure and HLA in healthy donors. Primers: 60 Vbeta forward and 13 Jbeta reverse. Assay: immunoSEQ multiplex PCR; the TCRdb copy retains only in-frame clones and omits some. This table holds tens of thousands of clones, around three quarters found once. This CDR3 has 15 residues. In germline, CDR1 is SEHNR, CDR2 FQNEAQ (reference sequence). With 4 bases clipped from V and 11 bases from J, the junction kept 11 bases outside the gene matches. Notes on this clone: The antigen is unknown.

General study results and limits: A later analysis, which compared TCR beta chains of equal frequency, found the HLA-associated ones more clonally expanded. Previously analyzed data showed that most TCR beta V segments were productive at a frequency of about 87% or about 30%. CMV antigen specificity of a few CMV-associated chains was confirmed in vitro.

Donors in the study were healthy people who gave bone marrow. The source is a man younger than 35 in good health and CMV-seropositive. The sample consisted of PBMCs. The chain uses TRBV7-9 and TRBJ1-5; 10 bases map to TRBD1. CDR3 bases: TGTGCCAGCAGCTCCGACAGGGGGCCGCACGGGGCCCAGCATTTT. This codes for CASSSDRGPHGAQHF. Together with reference TRBV7-9 and TRBJ1-5, the CDR3 gives the full variable domain: DTGVSQNPRHKITKRGQNVTFRCDPISEHNRLYWYRQTLGQGPEFLTYFQNEAQLEKSRLLSDRFSAERPKGSFSTLEIQRTEQGDSAMYLCASSSDRGPHGAQHFGDGTRLSIL.